This T cell receptor (beta chain) appears in the sequencing data of a study of T cell responses to AZD1222 COVID-19 vaccine. General study findings and limits: White British ancestry dominated among donors, who included more females, and clonal diversity was possibly underestimated. Spike-specific TCR depth and breadth grew after two AZD1222 doses. Across spike, vaccine-associated CD4 TCRs were found, dominant at 160-218 and 743-854. Repertoire sampling happened only post peak T cell response.

With respect to this clone: Its antigen is currently unknown.

The method was immunoSEQ multiplex PCR; TCRdb's version includes in-frame clones alone and lacks a portion of them. The repertoire holds 150,000 to 200,000 clones, with around 94% as singletons. The input for sequencing was peripheral blood, taken on day 0 of AZD1222 vaccination. The TCR originated in an adult in good health.

CDR3 residues: CASSPRETGNTIYF. DNA for the CDR3: TGCGCCAGCAGCCCCAGGGAGACTGGAAACACCATATATTTT. This rearrangement joins TRBV4-1 to TRBJ1-3, with D maybe TRBD1 (5 bases). This CDR3 is built from 14 residues. The V and J ends lost 4 bases and 2 bases respectively, with 9 bases between them. The V gene's germline CDR1 is MGHRA and CDR2 YSYEKL.